This TCR beta chain was recovered during a study of cytomegalovirus exposure and HLA in healthy donors. The primer mix had 60 Vbeta and 13 Jbeta primers. Clones were sequenced by immunoSEQ multiplex PCR, and TCRdb holds only the in-frame ones, with some missing. The sample has about 120,000 clones; 50% to 65% are singletons. Trimming left V 7 bases short and J 3 bases short, with 27 bases between. This CDR3 is built from 17 residues. CDR1 and CDR2 from the germline V gene are SQVTM and ANQGSEA. V is TRBV29-1 and J is TRBJ1-2; TRBD1 is a possible D gene (6 bases). The sequence was collected from a man aged 35 to 55 in good health and CMV-seropositive. Source material: PBMCs. The CDR3 loop reads CSAGGPGHQSIDYGYTF. CDR3 nucleotides: TGCAGCGCGGGAGGACCGGGACACCAGTCAATTGACTATGGCTACACCTTC.